This entry describes one T cell receptor (beta chain). This sample was taken from a study of blood T cell repertoires in COVID-19. Produced via immunoSEQ multiplex PCR; TCRdb's table is partial and in-frame only. The repertoire holds 150,000 to 200,000 clones, with more than 75% as singletons. The germline V gene has CDR1 SEHNR and CDR2 FQNEAQ (reference sequence). V was pared by 0 bases and J by 7 bases, with 12 bases between. The CDR3 runs 14 residues. The origin of this receptor is a woman between 50 and 59 years old with acute COVID-19. The source material was PBMCs or T cells enriched from blood (not recorded which). This rearrangement joins TRBV7-9 to TRBJ1-2, with D possibly being TRBD1 (5 bases). The CDR3 DNA reads TGTGCCAGCAGCTTAGCCAGGGTTAGGAGTGGCTACACCTTC. The encoded protein is CASSLARVRSGYTF.